Reported below is one T cell receptor beta chain. Its antigen is unknown. This record belongs to a study of blood T cells in healthy people across ages. Findings of the study overall: Naive T cell percentage and TCR beta diversity correlated strongly.

Sample-barcoded 5' priming and a J-beta primer mix drove a second PCR of roughly 6 to 12 cycles. Each CDR3 protein is one row after TCRdb ran MiXCR on the 5' RACE reads. The data contain approximately 350,000 distinct CDR3 sequences, roughly half of them singletons. V was shortened by 4 bases and J by 2 bases, with 9 bases between the two germline ends. Germline V gives CDR1 LGHDT, CDR2 YNNKEL (reference sequence). The CDR3 contains 13 residues. The rearrangement links TRBV3-1 to TRBJ2-7, with D perhaps matching TRBD2 (5 bases). Material: blood. This receptor was taken from a man aged 60 to 75 in good health. The CDR3 DNA sequence: TGTGCCAGCAGCCGTGGGGAGACCTACGAGCAGTACTTC. This translates into CASSRGETYEQYF.